Following are 27 T cell receptor beta chains from one sample sequenced in a study of T cell changes during pregnancy in multiple sclerosis. TCRdb keeps only in-frame clones here, not all; method: immunoSEQ multiplex PCR. The sample has 20,000 or so clones, about 89% seen once. The material sequenced was CD4+ T cells from peripheral blood mononuclear cells, taken after pregnancy. These receptors came from a female donor in good health, enrolled as a control in a pregnancy study.

The chain employs TRBV27 and TRBJ2-7, with 12 positions matching TRBD2. The CDR3 totals 17 residues. V lost 5 bases to trimming and J lost 0 bases; unmatched junction nucleotides: 8. The germline V gene encodes CDR1 MNHEY and CDR2 SMNVEV (reference sequence). The CDR3 is CASSRTSGTASSYEQYF. The DNA for the CDR3 is TGTGCCAGCAGTCGGACTAGCGGGACAGCAAGCTCCTACGAGCAGTACTTC.

The chain couples TRBV29-1 to TRBJ2-3; 9 bases fit TRBD2. The CDR3 consists of 15 residues. Trimming took 7 bases from V and 4 from J; bases not matched to a gene: 12. Germline V gives CDR1 SQVTM, CDR2 ANQGSEA. This CDR3 reads CSAASLSGSSDTQYF. DNA of the CDR3: TGCAGCGCCGCGTCACTTAGCGGGAGCTCAGATACGCAGTATTTT.

This chain connects TRBV9 to TRBJ2-3, with TRBD2 identical over 10 bases. Germline CDR1 and CDR2: SGDLS and YYNGEE. Trimming cost V 3 bases and J 5 bases; bases outside gene matches: 9. The length of the CDR3 is 16 residues. The CDR3 DNA is TGTGCCAGCAGCGGATTAGCGGGAGGCGCGGGAGATACGCAGTATTTT. Translation gives CASSGLAGGAGDTQYF. The full variable domain, rest sourced from reference TRBV9 and TRBJ2-3, is DSGVTQTPKHLITATGQRVTLRCSPRSGDLSVYWYQQSLDQGLQFLIQYYNGEERAKGNILERFSAQQFPDLHSELNLSSLELGDSALYFCASSGLAGGAGDTQYFGPGTRLTVL.

The chain employs TRBV7-3 and TRBJ2-5, with D tentatively TRBD2 (5 bases). The V gene lost 5 bases and the J gene lost 4 bases, with 14 bases spanning the gap. The germline CDR1 and CDR2 sequences are SGHTA and FQGTGA. The CDR3 is made up of 14 amino acids. The CDR3 DNA is TGTGCCAGCAGCCCCCAGGTTGGGAGAGAGACCCAGTACTTC. This translates into CASSPQVGRETQYF. Filled out from reference TRBV7-3 and TRBJ2-5, the complete variable domain reads GAGVSQTPSNKVTEKGKYVELRCDPISGHTALYWYRQSLGQGPEFLIYFQGTGAADDSGLPNDRFFAVRPEGSVSTLKIQRTERGDSAVYLCASSPQVGRETQYFGPGTRLLVL.

Remarks on this clone: Just one base apart from a much larger clone, this may be a read error. This specimen includes other DNA sequences encoding the same CDR3. The chain combines TRBV2 with TRBJ2-7, with 8 bases identical to TRBD1. Germline V lookup: CDR1 SNHLY, CDR2 FYNNEI. V gave up 6 bases and J gave up 2 bases; unmatched junction bases: 9. This CDR3 is built from 15 residues. The CDR3 bases are TGTGCCAGCAGCCAGTCGAGACAGGGGACCTACGAGCAGTACTTC. Translated, it gives CASSQSRQGTYEQYF.

The chain uses TRBV29-1 and TRBJ2-7; TRBD1 agrees at 7 bases. The CDR3 contains 11 residues. Germline CDR1 is SQVTM and CDR2 is ANQGSEA. Trimming removed 6 bases from V and 3 bases from J; junction bases left unmatched: 2. The CDR3 protein is CSVGDSYEQYF. The CDR3 nucleotides read TGCAGCGTGGGGGACAGCTACGAGCAGTACTTC.

This chain uses TRBV27 with TRBJ1-3; perhaps TRBD1 as D (5 bases). V was pared by 8 bases and J by 4 bases, with 12 bases between. This CDR3 is built from 13 residues. Germline lookup yields CDR1 MNHEY and CDR2 SMNVEV (reference sequence). CDR3 sequence (DNA): TGTGCCAGCCCAAGGGGTTGGGGAAACACCATATATTTT. Amino acids: CASPRGWGNTIYF.

V usage is TRBV27 and J usage is TRBJ1-1; D might be TRBD1 (6 bases). The germline V and J ends were trimmed by 4 bases and 4 bases, with 16 bases remaining between them. Germline CDR1 is MNHEY and CDR2 is SMNVEV (reference sequence). The CDR3 covers 15 residues. The CDR3: CASSSTGGHFTEAFF. CDR3 DNA sequence: TGTGCCAGCAGTTCGACAGGCGGGCATTTCACTGAAGCTTTCTTT.

The chain uses TRBV30 and TRBJ1-3; D ambiguous. Trimming left V 6 bases short and J 0 bases short, with 6 bases between. The CDR3 loop spans 12 amino acids. Per the germline V gene, CDR1 is GTSNPN and CDR2 is SVGIG (reference sequence). CDR3 sequence reads: CACVPSGNTIYF. In nucleotides, the CDR3 is TGTGCCTGCGTCCCCTCTGGAAACACCATATATTTT.

V gene TRBV28 combines with J gene TRBJ1-5; D is uncertain. CDR3 size: 17 residues. Trimming took 0 bases from V and 4 from J, leaving 16 bases between them. CDR1 is MDHEN, CDR2 SYDVKM, per germline. CDR3 nucleotide sequence: TGTGCCAGCAGTTTATGGGAGAACACCGGTAGGAATCAGCCCCAGCATTTT. This encodes CASSLWENTGRNQPQHF.

The genes are TRBV28 and TRBJ2-7; D may be TRBD1 (6 bases). The V gene lost 4 bases and the J gene lost 3 bases, with 7 bases spanning the gap. The CDR3 contains 12 residues. Germline V gene sequence: CDR1 MDHEN, CDR2 SYDVKM. The CDR3 loop is CASSSDSYEQYF. The CDR3 DNA reads TGTGCCAGCAGTTCGGACAGCTACGAGCAGTACTTC.

The chain has TRBV6-1 and TRBJ1-5; no firm D call. V was pared by 11 bases and J by 0 bases, with 11 bases between. CDR3 size: 13 residues. The germline CDR1 and CDR2 sequences are MNHNS and SASEGT. The CDR3 spells CAAGGYSNQPQHF. DNA of the CDR3: TGTGCCGCAGGCGGGTATAGCAATCAGCCCCAGCATTTT.

This chain links TRBV10-2 with TRBJ2-3, with 9 bases identical to TRBD2. With V trimmed by 6 bases and J by 0 bases, 4 bases remained unmatched. The CDR3 is made up of 15 amino acids. Looked up from germline, CDR1 is WSHSY and CDR2 is SAAADI. The CDR3 is CASRPAGGSTDTQYF. Here the CDR3 DNA reads TGCGCCAGCAGGCCAGCGGGGGGTAGCACAGATACGCAGTATTTT.

This rearrangement joins TRBV28 to TRBJ2-7; tentatively, D is TRBD2 (5 bases). V was cut by 3 bases and J by 2 bases, with 8 bases left in between. Germline lookup yields CDR1 MDHEN and CDR2 SYDVKM. CDR3 length: 13 residues. Here the CDR3 reads CASSLVGAYEQYF. As DNA, the CDR3 is TGTGCCAGCAGTTTGGTCGGGGCCTACGAGCAGTACTTC.

The chain recombines TRBV27 with TRBJ2-5, with a weak D call TRBD2 (6 bases). The CDR3 length is 12 residues. Trimming pared 6 bases from V and 7 bases from J, leaving 12 bases between. Germline loops: CDR1 MNHEY, CDR2 SMNVEV (reference sequence). The chain's CDR3 is CASRASGVTQYF. The CDR3 nucleotides read TGTGCCAGCAGGGCTTCGGGGGTGACCCAGTACTTC.

V and J are TRBV7-3 and TRBJ1-1; D remains unclear. V lost 5 bases and J lost 12, with 16 bases in between. Germline-derived CDR1 and CDR2 are SGHTA and FQGTGA. The CDR3 consists of 12 residues. The CDR3 here is CASSPNRTRTFF. CDR3 coding DNA: TGTGCCAGCAGCCCAAATCGGACTCGGACTTTCTTT. The full variable domain, in which reference TRBV7-3 and TRBJ1-1 provide the parts outside the CDR3, is GAGVSQTPSNKVTEKGKYVELRCDPISGHTALYWYRQSLGQGPEFLIYFQGTGAADDSGLPNDRFFAVRPEGSVSTLKIQRTERGDSAVYLCASSPNRTRTFFGQGTRLTVV.

A single count supports this clone. The chain combines TRBV30 with TRBJ1-4; 8 bases line up with TRBD1. V was clipped by 4 bases and J by 7 bases; unmatched bases: 5. Germline CDR1 is GTSNPN and CDR2 is SVGIG (reference sequence). There are 13 residues in the CDR3. This CDR3 reads CAWNQDRAEKLFF. DNA of the CDR3: TGTGCCTGGAACCAGGACAGGGCTGAAAAACTGTTTTTT. Based on the CDR3 plus reference TRBV30 and TRBJ1-4, the full variable domain is SQTIHQWPATLVQPVGSPLSLECTVEGTSNPNLYWYRQAAGRGLQLLFYSVGIGQISSEVPQNLSASRPQDRQFILSSKKLLLSDSGFYLCAWNQDRAEKLFFGSGTQLSVL.

The chain employs TRBV6-1 and TRBJ2-7; TRBD2 might be the D (6 bases). Trimming removed 6 bases at V and 7 bases at J, with 22 bases between. Per germline, CDR1 MNHNS and CDR2 SASEGT. CDR3 length: 15 residues. CDR3 in amino acids: CASRSENLASGEQYF. The DNA of the CDR3 is TGTGCCAGCAGATCGGAGAATCTAGCGTCGGGGGAGCAGTACTTC.

This clone was observed a few times. The chain is built from TRBV18 and TRBJ1-3, with D perhaps matching TRBD1 (6 bases). V was clipped by 3 bases and J by 0 bases, with 15 bases between them. Germline CDR1 reads KGHSH; CDR2 reads LQKENI. The CDR3 covers 17 residues. The CDR3, as DNA: TGTGCCAGCTCACCTAGGACAGCGGCCCGCTCTGGAAACACCATATATTTT. It codes for CASSPRTAARSGNTIYF. Complete variable domain (other parts from reference TRBV18 and TRBJ1-3): NAGVMQNPRHLVRRRGQEARLRCSPMKGHSHVYWYRQLPEEGLKFMVYLQKENIIDESGMPKERFSAEFPKEGPSILRIQQVVRGDSAAYFCASSPRTAARSGNTIYFGEGSWLTVV.

This clone was seen only a few times. This chain uses TRBV2 with TRBJ1-1; tentatively, D is TRBD1 (5 bases). The CDR3 runs 14 residues. Germline V gene lookup returns CDR1 SNHLY and CDR2 FYNNEI. V lost 3 bases and J 6 bases, leaving 14 bases between the germline ends. The CDR3 DNA is TGTGCCAGCAGTGACGCGGACATTGCCCCTGAAGCTTTCTTT. The encoded protein is CASSDADIAPEAFF.

CDR3 DNA: TGTGCCAGTAGTAATCCGTACCGGGACAGGGACCCCGGGGAGCTGTTTTTT. This codes for CASSNPYRDRDPGELFF. The chain couples TRBV19 to TRBJ2-2, with 9 bases that match TRBD1. Germline lookup yields CDR1 LNHDA and CDR2 SQIVND (reference sequence). Losses at the gene ends were 4 bases for V and 6 bases for J; bases not matched to a gene: 12. CDR3 length equals 17 residues.

V gene TRBV19 combines with J gene TRBJ2-7; weak D call: TRBD2 (5 bases). Germline CDR1 LNHDA, CDR2 SQIVND (reference sequence). Between the trimmed V and J ends, which lost 5 bases and 7 bases, there was a span of 15 bases. The CDR3 runs 13 residues. As DNA, the CDR3 is TGTGCCAGTAGTGTCCAATCGTCGGGAGAGCAGTACTTC. It specifies CASSVQSSGEQYF.

The chain combines TRBV23-1 with TRBJ1-5; D might be TRBD1 (5 bases). TRBV23-1 is labeled an ORF, and its function is uncertain. V gave up 7 bases and J gave up 0 bases, with 25 bases separating them. This CDR3 spans 19 amino acids. The CDR3 reads CASTAAGPVFSHSNQPQHF. CDR3 bases: TGCGCCAGCACGGCGGCAGGGCCAGTTTTCTCCCATAGCAATCAGCCCCAGCATTTT.

The chain carries TRBV9 and TRBJ2-1; weak D call: TRBD2 (5 bases). Between the trimmed V and J ends, which lost 1 base and 8 bases, there was a span of 7 bases. This CDR3 comprises 12 residues. Germline loops: CDR1 SGDLS, CDR2 YYNGEE. CDR3 sequence reads: CASSVRRDEQFF. The CDR3 nucleotides are TGTGCCAGCAGCGTACGGCGGGATGAGCAGTTCTTC.

The V and J genes are TRBV19 and TRBJ1-5; 8 nucleotides agree with TRBD1. The CDR3 spans 17 residues. CDR1 LNHDA and CDR2 SQIVND come from the germline V gene (reference sequence). With 1 base clipped from V and 3 bases from J, the junction kept 8 bases outside the gene matches. The CDR3 bases are TGTGCCAGTAGTATAGGGACAGGGCTAGGGGTCAATCAGCCCCAGCATTTT. Its translation is CASSIGTGLGVNQPQHF.

Here the CDR3 DNA reads TGCGCCAGCCATACCACTCTAGCGGGAGGGCCCTCAAGGAGATTCTCCTACAATGAGCAGTTCTTC. Translation gives CASHTTLAGGPSRRFSYNEQFF. The genes are TRBV10-1 and TRBJ2-1; 12 bases map to TRBD2. Trimming took 8 bases from V and 0 from J; bases not matched to a gene: 23. CDR3 length equals 22 residues. Germline V gene data show CDR1 as WNHNN and CDR2 as SYGVQD (reference sequence).

The chain uses TRBV18 and TRBJ1-1, with D perhaps TRBD1 (5 bases). The length of the CDR3 is 17 residues. Trimming cost V 0 bases and J 5 bases, with 19 bases left between them. CDR1 KGHSH and CDR2 LQKENI come from the germline V gene. CDR3 sequence: CASSPPDQLGRGTEAFF. The CDR3 nucleotides are TGTGCCAGCTCACCACCCGATCAACTCGGCCGGGGGACTGAAGCTTTCTTT.